The rows below give T cell receptor beta chains drawn from one sample of a study of T cell responses to AZD1222 COVID-19 vaccine. Only in-frame clones appear in the TCRdb table, and some are missing; sequencing was by immunoSEQ multiplex PCR. The sample shows 40,000 or so clones, around four fifths of them seen only once. The sequences come from peripheral blood, collected 28 days after the second AZD1222 dose. The receptors originated from an adult who received the AZD1222 COVID-19 vaccine. CDR3s include the opening cysteine and the closing phenylalanine or tryptophan. A D gene is named only where the DNA matches it firmly. The listing skips clone size in some rows; elsewhere it reads once, few, many or a size class.

j_call v_call cdr3_length clone_size d_call cdr3_nt cdr3_aa
TRBJ1-5 TRBV20-1 16 - - TGCAGTGCTAGTCCCCAGGGTTTACTAAGCAATCAGCCCCAGCATTTT CSASPQGLLSNQPQHF
TRBJ2-5 TRBV7-9 15 few - TGTGCCAGCAGCCCCCTACTAGGATACCAAGAGACCCAGTACTTC CASSPLLGYQETQYF
TRBJ2-2 TRBV6-1 11 - - TGTGCCAGCAGTGAAGTTAGGGAGCTGTTTTTT CASSEVRELFF
TRBJ1-5 TRBV29-1 12 - - TGCAGCGTTGGGGGGAATAATCAGCCCCAGCATTTT CSVGGNNQPQHF
TRBJ1-4 TRBV7-2 14 - - TGTGCCAGCAGCCGCTCTCGCCGGGACGAAAAACTGTTTTTT CASSRSRRDEKLFF
TRBJ2-7 TRBV28 12 few - TGTGCCAGCAAATTGGGACTCTACGAGCAGTACTTC CASKLGLYEQYF
TRBJ2-1 TRBV19 17 - - TGTGCCAGTAGCGCCTTCCACCCTAGTAGCTCCTACAATGAGCAGTTCTTC CASSAFHPSSSYNEQFF
TRBJ1-2 TRBV27 15 - - TGTGCCAGCAGTTTAGCACAGGGAACTAACTATGGCTACACCTTC CASSLAQGTNYGYTF
TRBJ1-2 TRBV16 17 - TRBD1 TGTGCCAGCAGCCAATGGAGAGGTACAGGGGGTGGCTATGGCTACACCTTC CASSQWRGTGGGYGYTF
TRBJ1-5 TRBV3-1/TRBV3-2 15 - - TGTGCCAGCAGCCAAGATTTGAGTAGCAATCAGCCCCAGCATTTT CASSQDLSSNQPQHF
TRBJ1-6 TRBV11-2 16 - - TGTGCCAGCAGCTTAAGCGATAGCTCCTATAATTCACCCCTCCACTTT CASSLSDSSYNSPLHF
TRBJ1-1 TRBV12-3/TRBV12-4 11 - - TGTGCCAGCACCCCCGGGGCTGAAGCTTTCTTT CASTPGAEAFF
TRBJ2-7 TRBV18 14 - - TGTGCCAGCTCACCCGTCAGTAGCTCCTACGAGCAGTACTTC CASSPVSSSYEQYF
TRBJ1-2 TRBV15 16 once - TGTGCCACCTCGGCAGGTGGCCCGAACAGGAACTATGGCTACACCTTC CATSAGGPNRNYGYTF
TRBJ1-4 TRBV10-3 15 - - TGTGCCATCAGTGTTACCGGGACTGGGAGGGAAAAACTGTTTTTT CAISVTGTGREKLFF
TRBJ1-4 TRBV6-1 13 - - TGTGCCAGCAGTGAAGGCCCGGGGGAAAAACTGTTTTTT CASSEGPGEKLFF
TRBJ2-7 TRBV7-3 11 - - TGTGCCAGCAGCTCATCCAAGAACCTCACCTTC CASSSSKNLTF
TRBJ2-7 TRBV7-7 17 - - TGTGCTAGCAGCCCCCTCTCTCGGGGAGGCAGCTCCTACGAGCAGTACTTC CASSPLSRGGSSYEQYF
TRBJ2-5 TRBV7-9 16 - - TGTGCCAGCAGCCTTTCCAGCAGGACCCTCGGTGTGACCCAGTACTTC CASSLSSRTLGVTQYF
TRBJ1-4 TRBV5-1 14 - TRBD1 TGCGCCAGCAGCTTACAGGGGCCTAATGAAAAACTGTTTTTT CASSLQGPNEKLFF
TRBJ1-4 TRBV3-1/TRBV3-2 16 - - TGTGCCAGCAGCCTATGGACGGCCGACACTAATGAAAAACTGTTTTTT CASSLWTADTNEKLFF
TRBJ2-3 TRBV4-2 18 once TRBD2 TGTGCCAGCAGCCAAGATATGACTAGCGGGGGGGTCACAGATACGCAGTATTTT CASSQDMTSGGVTDTQYF
TRBJ2-3 TRBV10-3 17 - TRBD2 TGTGCCATCAGTCAGACCGGGACTAGCGGGACCGGAGATACGCAGTATTTT CAISQTGTSGTGDTQYF
TRBJ1-2 TRBV5-6 16 - - TGTGCCAGCAGCCTCCCCGGCCAAGGGGCAAACTATGGCTACACCTTC CASSLPGQGANYGYTF